Below are 5 T cell receptor beta chains sequenced from a single sample in a study of blood T cell repertoires in COVID-19. Measured with immunoSEQ multiplex PCR; TCRdb has only the in-frame clones, and not every one. The sample shows fewer than 250,000 clones, about 84% of them seen only once. Sequences were obtained from PBMCs or T cells enriched from blood (not recorded which). These TCRs come from a man between 60 and 70 years old who had recovered from COVID-19.

V usage is TRBV21-1 and J usage is TRBJ2-1; TRBD2, the table's D call, lacks a check against the DNA. TRBV21-1 is designated a pseudogene. The CDR3 contains 15 residues. This CDR3 is CASSKGRGGYNEQFF. The CDR3 region has the DNA TGTGCCAGCAGCAAAGGGCGGGGGGGCTACAATGAGCAGTTCTTC.

The V gene is TRBV19, the J gene TRBJ2-1; 9 nucleotides line up with TRBD2. The CDR3 loop spans 15 amino acids. Germline trimming cut 7 bases from V and 3 bases from J; bases unmatched to any gene: 7. Germline V gene data show CDR1 as LNHDA and CDR2 as SQIVND (reference sequence). The DNA of the CDR3 is TGTGCCAGTACCTACAGCGGGGGGAGCTACAATGAGCAGTTCTTC. Protein: CASTYSGGSYNEQFF.

This chain links TRBV5-1 with TRBJ2-1, with D uncertain. CDR1 is SGHRS and CDR2 is YFSETQ in the germline V gene. This CDR3 is built from 15 residues. The V and J ends lost 0 bases and 3 bases respectively, with 10 bases between them. DNA for the CDR3: TGCGCCAGCAGCTTGGGGCTAGTAAGCTACAATGAGCAGTTCTTC. Its translation: CASSLGLVSYNEQFF.

The genes are TRBV29-1 and TRBJ2-2; 10 bases fit TRBD1. This CDR3 spans 15 amino acids. Trimming removed 7 bases from V and 3 bases from J; junction bases left unmatched: 8. Germline V gene data show CDR1 as SQVTM and CDR2 as ANQGSEA. The CDR3 sequence: CSARPGTGDTGELFF. The CDR3 bases are TGCAGCGCCCGACCAGGGACAGGGGACACCGGGGAGCTGTTTTTT.

The chain recombines TRBV3-1 (or the pseudogene TRBV3-2) with TRBJ2-5; D might be TRBD1 (6 bases). Germline CDR1 LGHDT, CDR2 YNNKEL (reference sequence). This CDR3 spans 15 amino acids. V was trimmed by 4 bases and J by 5 bases, leaving 17 bases between them. The CDR3 sequence: CASSLQQRTVETQYF. CDR3 sequence (DNA): TGTGCCAGCAGCCTACAACAAAGGACAGTGGAGACCCAGTACTTC.